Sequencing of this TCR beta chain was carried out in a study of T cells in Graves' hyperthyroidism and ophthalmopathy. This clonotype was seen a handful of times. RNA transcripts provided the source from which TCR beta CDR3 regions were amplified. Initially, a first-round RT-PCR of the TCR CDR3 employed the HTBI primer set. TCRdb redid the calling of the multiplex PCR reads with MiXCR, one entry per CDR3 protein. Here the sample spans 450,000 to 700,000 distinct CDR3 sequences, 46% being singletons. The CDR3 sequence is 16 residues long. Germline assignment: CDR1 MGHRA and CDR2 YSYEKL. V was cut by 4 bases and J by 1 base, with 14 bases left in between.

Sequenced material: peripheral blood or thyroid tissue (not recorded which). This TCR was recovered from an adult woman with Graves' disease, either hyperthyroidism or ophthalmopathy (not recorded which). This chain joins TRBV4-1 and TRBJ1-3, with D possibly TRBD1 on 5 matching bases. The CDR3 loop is CASSPTGRGSGNTIYF. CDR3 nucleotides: TGCGCCAGCAGCCCCACTGGGAGGGGTTCTGGAAACACCATATATTTT.